The 27 T cell receptor beta chains below were found in one sample sequenced in a study of radiotherapy plus CTLA-4 blockade in lung cancer. Libraries were prepared by immunoSEQ multiplex PCR; TCRdb keeps only in-frame clonotypes and omits some of them. The sample lists 86,000 or so clones, 78% occurring once. Material: peripheral blood, obtained from a patient treated with radiotherapy plus ipilimumab. These receptors all come from a human donor with non-small cell lung cancer who had a partial response to radiotherapy plus ipilimumab. Some clones in this sample may be carry-over from other donors' samples.

The DNA for the CDR3 is TGTGCCAGTAACCGGGGGGCCATAGGTGGAAACACCATATATTTT. As protein: CASNRGAIGGNTIYF. V is TRBV7-9 and J is TRBJ1-3; tentative D call: TRBD1 (6 bases). Looked up from germline, CDR1 is SEHNR and CDR2 is FQNEAQ (reference sequence). V dropped 9 bases and J dropped 3 bases, with 18 bases sitting between them. This CDR3 is built from 15 residues.

This chain connects TRBV11-3 to TRBJ2-2; D might be TRBD2 (6 bases). The CDR3 covers 14 residues. Per germline, CDR1 SGHNT and CDR2 YENEEA. With 5 bases removed from V and 5 bases from J, the gap between germline ends came to 12 bases. CDR3 amino acids: CASSPGVGTGELFF. In DNA, the CDR3 is TGTGCCAGCAGCCCGGGGGTTGGAACCGGGGAGCTGTTTTTT. Based on the CDR3 plus reference TRBV11-3 and TRBJ2-2, the full variable domain is EAGVVQSPRYKIIEKKQPVAFWCNPISGHNTLYWYLQNLGQGPELLIRYENEEAVDDSQLPKDRFSAERLKGVDSTLKIQPAELGDSAVYLCASSPGVGTGELFFGEGSRLTVL.

The V gene is TRBV9, the J gene TRBJ2-1, with 8 bases matching TRBD2. The CDR3 spans 16 residues. Per germline, CDR1 SGDLS and CDR2 YYNGEE. The V gene end was trimmed by 0 bases and the J gene end by 5 bases; junction bases not matched to a gene: 7. CDR3 amino acids: CASSVVGSGNDNEQFF. The CDR3 DNA reads TGTGCCAGCAGCGTAGTGGGTAGCGGGAACGACAATGAGCAGTTCTTC.

In its sample, this clone was seen a few times. The chain uses TRBV4-2 and TRBJ2-5, with unresolved D. Germline-derived CDR1 and CDR2 are LGHNA and YNFKEQ. The CDR3 runs to 14 residues. Trimming took off 1 base at V and 2 bases at J, with 8 bases between the two ends. This CDR3 reads CASSQATEQETQYF. The CDR3 coding sequence is TGTGCCAGCAGCCAAGCCACTGAACAAGAGACCCAGTACTTC.

The chain employs TRBV28 and TRBJ2-5; 8 bases agree with TRBD2. The CDR3 is 14 amino acids. Germline CDR1 reads MDHEN; CDR2 reads SYDVKM. The J segment lost 5 bases and the V segment lost 7 bases, leaving 9 bases of the junction unmatched. CDR3 protein: CASTDGGAGETQYF. CDR3 sequence (DNA): TGTGCCAGCACCGACGGGGGGGCCGGCGAGACCCAGTACTTC.

The chain recombines TRBV7-2 with TRBJ2-2, with TRBD2 matching over 9 bases. Germline V gene sequence: CDR1 SGHTA, CDR2 FQGNSA. The CDR3 covers 16 residues. The J segment lost 6 bases and the V segment lost 5 bases, leaving 10 bases of the junction unmatched. In DNA form, the CDR3 reads TGTGCCAGCAGCGGACTAGCGATTAGAGGATCCGGGGAGCTGTTTTTT. This translates into CASSGLAIRGSGELFF.

As DNA, the CDR3 is TGTGCCAGCAGTCTAGCCCGGGGAAACGAAAAACTGTTTTTT. It is translated as CASSLARGNEKLFF. The chain recombines TRBV14 with TRBJ1-4, with no clear D. The CDR3 has 14 residues. Trimming took 6 bases from V and 8 from J, leaving 16 bases between them. CDR1 and CDR2 (germline): SGHDN, FVKESK.

The chain has TRBV29-1 and TRBJ2-1; the match to TRBD1 covers 9 bases. Germline CDR1 reads SQVTM; CDR2 reads ANQGSEA. J gave up 3 bases and V 4 bases, and 4 bases lay outside the gene matches. CDR3 length equals 14 residues. The CDR3 is CSVGGQGRYNEQFF. The CDR3 region has the DNA TGCAGCGTTGGAGGACAGGGGCGCTACAATGAGCAGTTCTTC.

This clone was picked up many times. The rearrangement uses TRBV9 and TRBJ1-2; 8 nucleotides agree with TRBD1. The CDR3 runs 15 residues. Germline V gene data show CDR1 as SGDLS and CDR2 as YYNGEE. V shed 3 bases, J shed 3 bases, and the junction held 7 bases outside the gene matches. The CDR3: CASSAPGQGHYGYTF. The CDR3 region has the DNA TGTGCCAGCAGCGCACCAGGACAGGGACACTATGGCTACACCTTC.

The chain uses TRBV6-1 and TRBJ2-5; 11 bases align to TRBD2. V was clipped by 6 bases and J by 9 bases; unmatched bases: 12. From germline, CDR1 is MNHNS and CDR2 SASEGT. CDR3 size: 15 residues. CDR3 bases: TGTGCCAGCAGACCCACCGGGACTAGCGGAATGTCCCAGTACTTC. Its protein product is CASRPTGTSGMSQYF.

The chain employs TRBV18 and TRBJ1-2, with TRBD1 as a possible D gene (6 bases). V shed 4 bases and J shed 3 bases, with 18 bases lying between them. Germline CDR1 reads KGHSH; CDR2 reads LQKENI. CDR3 length: 16 amino acids. CDR3 amino acids: CASSLLAGAVDYGYTF. For the CDR3, the DNA is TGTGCCAGCTCACTCCTTGCGGGGGCGGTTGACTATGGCTACACCTTC.

This sequence joins TRBV28 and TRBJ1-2; D remains unclear. The V gene lost 3 bases and the J gene lost 5 bases, with 13 bases spanning the gap. The CDR3 has 14 residues. CDR1 is MDHEN, CDR2 SYDVKM, per germline. The CDR3 loop is CASSFPGEFYGYTF. For the CDR3, the DNA is TGTGCCAGCAGTTTTCCCGGAGAATTTTATGGCTACACCTTC.

This sequence joins TRBV6-1 and TRBJ1-5; perhaps TRBD1 as D (5 bases). The CDR3 runs 12 residues. Germline V gene data show CDR1 as MNHNS and CDR2 as SASEGT. Trimming shortened V by 5 bases and J by 8 bases, and 10 bases separated the two germline ends. CDR3 loop: CASSQQGEPQHF. As DNA, the CDR3 is TGTGCCAGCAGTCAGCAGGGTGAGCCCCAGCATTTT.

The sample holds a few counts of this clone. This chain joins TRBV28 and TRBJ2-1; 8 nucleotides align to TRBD2. Trimming took 6 bases from V and 4 from J; bases not matched to a gene: 11. This CDR3 has 16 residues. CDR1 and CDR2 (germline): MDHEN, SYDVKM. CDR3 in DNA: TGTGCCAGCAGAACGGGAGCCGGGACTAGATACAATGAGCAGTTCTTC. Residues: CASRTGAGTRYNEQFF.

V usage is TRBV7-9 and J usage is TRBJ1-1; 7 nucleotides match TRBD1. CDR1 SEHNR and CDR2 FQNEAQ come from the germline V gene (reference sequence). Trimming removed 5 bases from V and 5 bases from J; junction bases left unmatched: 2. CDR3 length: 12 amino acids. Here the CDR3 DNA reads TGTGCCAGCAGCCCAGGGGGGACTGAAGCTTTCTTT. Its protein product is CASSPGGTEAFF.

This clone was observed a few times. J is TRBJ2-7 and V is TRBV7-8; TRBD1 agrees at 7 bases. The CDR3 loop spans 15 amino acids. Germline V gene data show CDR1 as SGHVS and CDR2 as FQNEAQ. Trimming removed 5 bases from V and 3 bases from J; junction bases left unmatched: 10. CDR3 bases: TGTGCCAGCAGCCCCCGAAGACAGGGCCTCTACGAGCAGTACTTC. This codes for CASSPRRQGLYEQYF.

This clone was seen a few times. The gene calls are TRBV11-1 and TRBJ2-1; D may be TRBD2 (6 bases). Trimming pared 4 bases from V and 5 bases from J, leaving 18 bases between. The V gene's germline CDR1 is SGHAT and CDR2 FQDESV (reference sequence). The CDR3 runs 16 residues. CDR3 region: CASSSPGSTIDNEQFF. CDR3 nucleotides: TGTGCCAGCAGCTCCCCCGGGAGCACAATTGACAATGAGCAGTTCTTC.

CDR3 sequence reads: CASSDYYTEAFF. The CDR3 DNA sequence: TGTGCCAGCAGTGACTATTACACTGAAGCTTTCTTT. The chain joins TRBV6-1 to TRBJ1-1; D not certain. CDR3 length equals 12 residues. The V gene lost 3 bases and the J gene lost 3 bases, with 5 bases spanning the gap. Germline values: CDR1 MNHNS, CDR2 SASEGT.

The chain has TRBV2 and TRBJ2-2, with D hard to call. This CDR3 has 14 residues. Germline V CDR1 and CDR2: SNHLY, FYNNEI. Trimming took 6 bases from V and 4 from J, leaving 12 bases between them. The chain's CDR3 is CASRSFYLTGELFF. CDR3 bases: TGTGCCAGCAGATCTTTCTATCTCACCGGGGAGCTGTTTTTT.

The rearrangement joins TRBV12-5 to TRBJ2-3, with TRBD2 matching 9 bases. The germline gives CDR1 LGHNT, CDR2 FRNRAP. Losses at the gene ends were 5 bases for V and 5 bases for J; bases not matched to a gene: 14. The CDR3 has 17 residues. CDR3 bases: TGTGCTAGTGGTGGCCTTGCGGCGGGGGGGCTTGGAGATACGCAGTATTTT. This translates into CASGGLAAGGLGDTQYF.

In this sample, this clone turned up a few times. The chain recombines TRBV28 with TRBJ2-3, with 7 bases that match TRBD1. The CDR3 consists of 15 residues. CDR1 and CDR2 from the germline V gene are MDHEN and SYDVKM. V was pared by 6 bases and J by 4 bases, with 10 bases of the junction left unmatched. CDR3 DNA sequence: TGTGCCAGCAGACCAGGGGGAACAGGGGCAGATACGCAGTATTTT. Translating it yields CASRPGGTGADTQYF.

This chain joins TRBV7-9 and TRBJ1-2, with a tentative D call TRBD1 (6 bases). The V gene's germline CDR1 is SEHNR and CDR2 FQNEAQ (reference sequence). V was trimmed by 7 bases and J by 1 base, leaving 19 bases between them. The CDR3 runs 16 residues. The CDR3 spells CASTSAGQNYNYGYTF. The CDR3 nucleotides are TGTGCCAGCACCTCGGCCGGACAGAATTATAACTATGGCTACACCTTC.

The chain couples TRBV5-4 to TRBJ1-2; weak D call: TRBD1 (5 bases). This CDR3 has 13 residues. The germline V and J ends were trimmed by 4 bases and 4 bases, with 11 bases remaining between them. Germline V gene data show CDR1 as SGHNT and CDR2 as YYREEE (reference sequence). The CDR3 sequence is CASSLQGGYGYTF. The CDR3 nucleotides read TGTGCCAGCAGCCTCCAGGGTGGCTATGGCTACACCTTC.

The chain has TRBV10-3 and TRBJ2-4; TRBD1 aligns across 10 bases. Germline V CDR1 and CDR2: ENHRY, SYGVKD. Trimming cost V 4 bases and J 8 bases; bases outside gene matches: 2. This CDR3 region has 13 residues. The CDR3 bases are TGTGCCATCAGTGGGACAGGGGGAGACATTCAGTACTTC. Translating gives CAISGTGGDIQYF.

The CDR3 nucleotides read TGTGCCACCGAAGCAGGGGCAGGGAACACTGAAGCTTTCTTT. It yields the protein CATEAGAGNTEAFF. The chain links TRBV6-1 to TRBJ1-1, with D maybe TRBD1 (6 bases). Trimming shortened V by 10 bases and J by 1 base, and 16 bases separated the two germline ends. The germline CDR1 and CDR2 sequences are MNHNS and SASEGT. The CDR3 length is 14 residues.

This rearrangement joins TRBV4-2 to TRBJ2-7; D call uncertain. Germline-derived CDR1 and CDR2 are LGHNA and YNFKEQ. V was cut by 1 base and J by 1 base, with 2 bases left in between. The CDR3 length is 12 residues. The CDR3 DNA reads as TGTGCCAGCAGCCAAGTATCCTACGAGCAGTACTTC. It yields the protein CASSQVSYEQYF.

Regarding this clone: A junction end diverges from the germline sequence, so it may reflect a read error. J is TRBJ2-7 and V is TRBV10-2, with D possibly being TRBD2 (6 bases). Germline loops: CDR1 WSHSY, CDR2 SAAADI. This CDR3 region has 14 residues. CDR3 nucleotides: TGCGCCAGCAGATTAGGAGGGTGGGCCAGGGAGCGGTACTTC. It is translated as CASRLGGWARERYF.